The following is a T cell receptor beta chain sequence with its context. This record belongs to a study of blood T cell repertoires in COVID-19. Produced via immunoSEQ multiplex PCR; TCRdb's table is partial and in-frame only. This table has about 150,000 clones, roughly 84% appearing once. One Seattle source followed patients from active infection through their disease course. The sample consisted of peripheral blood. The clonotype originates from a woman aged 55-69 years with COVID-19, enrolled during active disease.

The CDR3 nucleotides read TGTGCCAGTAGTTGGACAGGGGTTAAGGGCGGGGAGCTGTTTTTT. This translates into CASSWTGVKGGELFF. The rearrangement links TRBV19 to TRBJ2-2; 9 bases match TRBD1. The CDR3 totals 15 residues. V shed 5 bases, J shed 7 bases, and the junction held 8 bases outside the gene matches. Germline lookup yields CDR1 LNHDA and CDR2 SQIVND (reference sequence). The full variable domain, with the rest looked up from reference TRBV19 and TRBJ2-2, is DGGITQSPKYLFRKEGQNVTLSCEQNLNHDAMYWYRQDPGQGLRLIYYSQIVNDFQKGDIAEGYSVSREKKESFPLTVTSAQKNPTAFYLCASSWTGVKGGELFFGEGSRLTVL.